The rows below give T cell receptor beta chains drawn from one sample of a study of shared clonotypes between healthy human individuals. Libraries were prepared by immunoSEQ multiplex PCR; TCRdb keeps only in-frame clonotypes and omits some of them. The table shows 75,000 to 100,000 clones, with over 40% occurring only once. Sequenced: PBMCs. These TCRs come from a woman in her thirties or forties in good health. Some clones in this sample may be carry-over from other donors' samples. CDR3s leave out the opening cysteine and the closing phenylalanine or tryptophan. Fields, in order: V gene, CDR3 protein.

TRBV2 ASTRQATNEQF
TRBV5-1 ASSIRDRDGYT
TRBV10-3 AIPAGAISGANVLT
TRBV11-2 ASSLSGGPNEQY
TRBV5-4 ASSSLSDTQY
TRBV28 ASSLIPGSGQPQH
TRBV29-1 SVERGGGDTQY
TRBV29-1 SVEDLRRNTEAF
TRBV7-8 ASSRTETNGELF
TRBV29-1 SVAPPGGSENEQY
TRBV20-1 SAYEQF
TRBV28 ASTPGTGTYEQY
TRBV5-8 ASSLGPSALGRAGNTIY
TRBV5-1 ASSDSAGVQETQY
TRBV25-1 ASRELVEETQY
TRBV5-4 ASSPADGRLAGNYNEQF
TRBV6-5 ASSYSSSGPLGELF
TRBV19 ASSIMGVSLF
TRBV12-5 ASGLVGGQGDHSEQF
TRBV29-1 SVVEGAGGDTQY
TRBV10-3 AISEAPTGINTEAF
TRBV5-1 ASSLEGTLGNEQF
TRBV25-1 ASSEYEGAGELF
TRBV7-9 ASSLARGGEKLF
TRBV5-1 ASSLLAETYEQY
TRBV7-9 ASSPGTRRRRETQY
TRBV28 ASSLNDRWLGAF
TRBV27 ASSLRELVTDTQY
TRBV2 ASSEEGSGTEAF
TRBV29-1 SVEIGRTSAQQY
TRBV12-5 ASASGGRGGYGETQY
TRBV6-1 ASSETPGLSYGYT
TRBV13 ASSPMEAEDTQY
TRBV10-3 AISESVGTGQEKLF
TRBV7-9 ASSLNPTGGKDGYT
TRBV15 ATSRGGGTEAF
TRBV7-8 ASSLSGSGSHEQY
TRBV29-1 SVECGSHSNQPQH
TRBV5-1 ASSLAAGLEETQY
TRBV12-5 ASGLGGYETQY
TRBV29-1 SVGGRLSGETQY
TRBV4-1 ASSLDSGEGYGYT
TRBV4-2 ASSQEPGNTIY
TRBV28 ASSLSGAGNTIY
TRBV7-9 ASSLGGGANQPQH
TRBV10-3 AIGQGAYNEQF
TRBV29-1 SVAPFSRQGNTEAF
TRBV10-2 ASSESRDRDSGEQY
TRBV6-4 ASSENRDRGYT
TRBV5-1 ASSLAGRQGTGQF
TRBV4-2 ASSLASQPQH
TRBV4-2 ASSQGLAGVSIQY
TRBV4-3 ASSPGTTQETQY
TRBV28 ASSPDRAPGEQY